This TCR beta chain came from a study of technical replicates of blood from a few donors (dated by TCRdb to the late 2010s). Library generation was performed with the immunoSEQ multiplex PCR assay. The clones in this table, taken by TCRdb from immuneACCESS, are in-frame only. Not every clone is retained; where verified, under half of the shortfall comes from an unresolved V gene, and the cause of the rest is unknown. The sample table records about 75,000 clones; roughly nine tenths of these occur just once. The top ten hold roughly 0.39% of the sample. In the case of this clone: Its antigen remains unidentified. The record has no base qualities; no much larger clone is one base away.

V lost 4 bases and J lost 12 bases; the stretch between them is 16 bases long. Per the germline V gene (reference sequence), GTSNPN is the CDR1 and SVGIG is the CDR2. The cysteine opens and the phenylalanine closes a CDR3 of 12 amino acids. Only the CDR3 portion is preserved as DNA: 36 bases, with reading frame beginning at the first base. Material: T cells isolated from PBMCs. The rearranged segments are TRBV30 and TRBJ2-1, with TRBD2 tentatively as D gene (6 bases match). This clonotype was obtained from a human donor in good health. The DNA is as follows: TGTGCCTGGACCGGGACTTGGAAAGGGCAGTTCTTC. It encodes CAWTGTWKGQFF.